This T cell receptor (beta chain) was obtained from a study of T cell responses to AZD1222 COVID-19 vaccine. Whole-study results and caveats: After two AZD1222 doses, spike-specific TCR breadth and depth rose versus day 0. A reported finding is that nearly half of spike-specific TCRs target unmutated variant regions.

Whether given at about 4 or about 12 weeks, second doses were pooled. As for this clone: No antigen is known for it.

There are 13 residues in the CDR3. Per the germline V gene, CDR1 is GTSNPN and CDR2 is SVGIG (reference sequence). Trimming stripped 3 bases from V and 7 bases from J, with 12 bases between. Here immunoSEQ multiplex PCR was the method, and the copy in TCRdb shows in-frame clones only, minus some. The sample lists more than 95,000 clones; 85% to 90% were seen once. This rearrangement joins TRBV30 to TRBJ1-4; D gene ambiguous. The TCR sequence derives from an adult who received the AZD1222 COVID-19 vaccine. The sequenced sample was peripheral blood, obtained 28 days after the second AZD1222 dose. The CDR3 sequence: CAWSADLGEKLFF. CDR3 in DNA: TGTGCCTGGAGCGCGGATCTGGGTGAAAAACTGTTTTTT.